This T cell receptor (beta chain) appears in the sequencing data of a study of blood T cell repertoires in COVID-19. Some clones are missing from TCRdb's copy, which holds only in-frame ones; the method was immunoSEQ multiplex PCR. The table records fewer than 100,000 clones, roughly 77% of them present only once. The CDR3 contains 21 residues. CDR1 and CDR2 from the germline V gene are MNHEY and SVGEGT. Losses at the gene ends were 4 bases for V and 5 bases for J; bases not matched to a gene: 26. The gene calls are TRBV6-2 or TRBV6-3 and TRBJ2-1, with 7 bases matching TRBD2. The sequence came from a human donor in a cohort sampled during active COVID-19. The specimen sequenced was peripheral blood. This CDR3 reads CASSFYIAERGRERLNNEQFF. The CDR3, as DNA: TGTGCCAGCAGTTTTTACATTGCGGAGCGGGGACGGGAGAGACTTAACAATGAGCAGTTCTTC.